The clone carrying this TCR beta chain was counted only a few times. In the study's own analysis: Reference gene primer amplification gave nucleated cell count estimates. Here immunoSEQ multiplex PCR was the method, and the copy in TCRdb shows in-frame clones only, minus some. The DNA was the basis for D and trimming; V, J and clone size are from that table. The sample carries 150,000 to 200,000 clones, roughly 85% recorded once. This sample is part of a study of blood T cell repertoires in COVID-19. Overall study context: COVID-19 samples collected from the United States, Italy and Spain covered acute and convalescent phases. Sources were T cells, B-cell-depleted T cells, or PBMCs; the material itself was cDNA or gDNA.

The V gene's germline CDR1 is SGHTA and CDR2 FQGNSA. The CDR3 length is 14 residues. Trimming removed 2 bases at V and 6 bases at J, with 13 bases between. The chain has TRBV7-2 and TRBJ1-1; tentatively, D is TRBD1 (5 bases). Sequencing input: peripheral blood. This TCR derives from a woman in her thirties with acute or convalescent COVID-19. CDR3 loop: CASSLNPGDAEAFF. Written as DNA, the CDR3 is TGTGCCAGCAGCTTAAATCCGGGGGACGCTGAAGCTTTCTTT.